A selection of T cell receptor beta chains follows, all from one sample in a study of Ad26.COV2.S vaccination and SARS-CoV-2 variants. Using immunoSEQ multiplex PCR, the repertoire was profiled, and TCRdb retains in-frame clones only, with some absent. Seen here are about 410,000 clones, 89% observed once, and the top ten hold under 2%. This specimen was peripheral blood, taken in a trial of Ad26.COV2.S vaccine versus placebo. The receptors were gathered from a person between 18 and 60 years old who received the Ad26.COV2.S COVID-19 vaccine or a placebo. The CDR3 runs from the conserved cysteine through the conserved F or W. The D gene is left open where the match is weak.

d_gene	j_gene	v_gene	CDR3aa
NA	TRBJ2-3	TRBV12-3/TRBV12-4	CASSKFGQDTQYF
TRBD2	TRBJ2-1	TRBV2	CASSGGGLAGAYNEQFF
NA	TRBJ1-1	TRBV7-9	CASSELQNTEAFF
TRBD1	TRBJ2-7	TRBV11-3	CASSAGTGSSFRHEQYF
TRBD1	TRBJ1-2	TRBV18	CASSIGQDYGYTF
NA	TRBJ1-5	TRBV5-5	CASSPYTALTEPQHF
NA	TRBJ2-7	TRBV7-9	CASSSRVLGPYEQYF
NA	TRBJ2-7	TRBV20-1	CSASSQAGEQYF
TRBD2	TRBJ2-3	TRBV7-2	CASSLWSSGGTDTQYF
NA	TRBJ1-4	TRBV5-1	CASSTRAAPNEKLFF
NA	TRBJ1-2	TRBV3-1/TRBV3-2	CASSSGQNYGYTF
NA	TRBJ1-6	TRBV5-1	CASSPEGSSYNSPLHF
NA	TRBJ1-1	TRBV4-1	CASSQDQGFTEAFF
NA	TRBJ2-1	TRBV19	CASSIAGAGNEQFF